This T cell receptor beta chain was sequenced during a study of blood T cell repertoires in COVID-19. Study in general: Whether acute or convalescent, the COVID-19 samples came from the United States, Italy and Spain. Sources were T cells, B-cell-depleted T cells, or PBMCs; the material itself was cDNA or gDNA.

The CDR3 totals 14 residues. The germline gives CDR1 KGHSH, CDR2 LQKENI. Trimming cost V 6 bases and J 5 bases, with 14 bases left between them. Per the original methods: The assay estimated nucleated cells by amplifying reference gene primers. The repertoire was sequenced with immunoSEQ multiplex PCR; TCRdb's copy has only in-frame clones and lacks some. That table gives V, J and clone size, and the DNA gave D and trimming. The sample has fewer than 300,000 clones; 85% are singletons. This TCR came from a human donor in a cohort sampled during active COVID-19. The source material was peripheral blood. The J gene is TRBJ2-1, the V gene TRBV18, with TRBD1 as a possible D gene (6 bases). CDR3 coding DNA: TGTGCCAGCTCCGTACAGGGTAGAAACAATGAGCAGTTCTTC. Translated, it gives CASSVQGRNNEQFF.